What follows are 28 T cell receptor beta chains derived from one specimen sequenced in a study of shared clonotypes between healthy human individuals. The table came from immunoSEQ multiplex PCR; TCRdb's copy has only in-frame clones and leaves some out. The repertoire holds some 1,600,000 clones, with under 99% as singletons. Sequenced material: naive CD4+ T cells sorted from blood. The subset was: CD45RA+ positively selected. The origin of the receptors is a man aged 25 to 45 in good health.

The chain uses TRBV7-8 and TRBJ2-6; no definite D call. Trimming cost V 2 bases and J 0 bases, with 14 bases left between them. This CDR3 has 18 residues. Germline V gene data show CDR1 as SGHVS and CDR2 as FQNEAQ. CDR3 in amino acids: CASSLWADGASGANVLTF. The DNA for the CDR3 is TGTGCCAGCAGCTTATGGGCGGACGGAGCCTCTGGGGCCAACGTCCTGACTTTC. The full variable domain, completed using reference TRBV7-8 and TRBJ2-6, is GAGVSQSPRYKVAKRGQDVALRCDPISGHVSLFWYQQALGQGPEFLTYFQNEAQLDKSGLPSDRFFAERPEGSVSTLKIQRTQQEDSAVYLCASSLWADGASGANVLTFGAGSRLTVL.

The CDR3 protein is CASSHSSGRVSYNEQFF. The CDR3 nucleotides are TGTGCCAGCAGCCATTCTAGCGGGAGAGTCTCCTACAATGAGCAGTTCTTC. The chain is built from TRBV11-1 and TRBJ2-1, with 10 bases identical to TRBD2. The CDR3 extends over 17 amino acids. J gave up 0 bases and V 5 bases, and 7 bases lay outside the gene matches. The germline V gene encodes CDR1 SGHAT and CDR2 FQDESV (reference sequence). The full variable domain, rest sourced from reference TRBV11-1 and TRBJ2-1, is EAEVAQSPRYKITEKSQAVAFWCDPISGHATLYWYRQILGQGPELLVQFQDESVVDDSQLPKDRFSAERLKGVDSTLKIQPAELGDSAMYLCASSHSSGRVSYNEQFFGPGTRLTVL.

With respect to this clone: One junction end disagrees with the germline gene, perhaps due to a read error. The V and J genes are TRBV4-2 and TRBJ1-2, with D maybe TRBD1 (6 bases). The CDR3 consists of 14 residues. The germline V gene has CDR1 LGHNA and CDR2 YNFKEQ. CDR3 sequence: CASRGSGARYDYTF. CDR3 sequence (DNA): TGTGCCAGCAGAGGGTCGGGGGCAAGATATGACTACACCTTC.

The V gene is TRBV7-2, the J gene TRBJ2-7, with TRBD2 identical over 13 bases. This CDR3 spans 14 amino acids. The V gene's germline CDR1 is SGHTA and CDR2 FQGNSA. V lost 3 bases, J lost 12 bases, and 8 bases stayed unmatched. The CDR3 spells CASSLRTSGRWLYF. The CDR3 DNA reads as TGTGCCAGCAGCTTGAGGACTAGCGGGAGATGGCTGTACTTC.

The chain combines TRBV27 with TRBJ2-3; tentatively, D is TRBD2 (5 bases). The CDR3 sequence is 14 residues long. With 2 bases removed from V and 3 bases from J, the gap between germline ends came to 9 bases. Germline V gene lookup returns CDR1 MNHEY and CDR2 SMNVEV (reference sequence). CDR3 bases: TGTGCCAGCAGTTTAGTAGGGAGTACAGATACGCAGTATTTT. It codes for CASSLVGSTDTQYF.

On this clone: The same CDR3 can be traced to other DNA sequences in this sample. The V gene is TRBV15, the J gene TRBJ2-3; a possible D gene is TRBD1 (6 bases). Germline CDR1 and CDR2: LNHNV and YYDKDF (reference sequence). V shed 1 base and J shed 5 bases, with 7 bases lying between them. The CDR3 totals 13 residues. The CDR3 loop reads CATSRGGGDTQYF. The CDR3 DNA reads as TGTGCCACCAGCAGAGGAGGGGGAGATACGCAGTATTTT.

This sequence joins TRBV19 and TRBJ1-2; D is unresolved. This CDR3 is 14 amino acids long. Germline V lookup: CDR1 LNHDA, CDR2 SQIVND (reference sequence). The V gene lost 1 base and the J gene lost 4 bases, with 10 bases spanning the gap. Written as DNA, the CDR3 is TGTGCCAGTAGTATAGGTCCGACAAGCTATGGCTACACCTTC. This encodes CASSIGPTSYGYTF.

J is TRBJ2-2 and V is TRBV6-1, with D possibly TRBD1 on 6 matching bases. With 4 bases removed from V and 1 base from J, the gap between germline ends came to 10 bases. CDR3 length equals 15 residues. From germline, CDR1 is MNHNS and CDR2 SASEGT. The CDR3 region is CASSASTGNTGELFF. The CDR3 nucleotides are TGTGCCAGCAGTGCCTCGACAGGGAACACCGGGGAGCTGTTTTTT.

The chain links TRBV23-1 to TRBJ1-5; D perhaps matches TRBD1 (5 bases). TRBV23-1 is reported as an ORF; its role is uncertain. Trimming left V 0 bases short and J 5 bases short, with 14 bases between. CDR3 length equals 16 residues. The chain's CDR3 is CASSQSTAGYYQPQHF. As DNA, the CDR3 is TGCGCCAGCAGTCAATCGACGGCAGGGTACTATCAGCCCCAGCATTTT.

This chain connects TRBV6-4 to TRBJ2-2, with D uncertain. V was cut by 3 bases and J by 4 bases, with 15 bases left in between. Looked up from germline, CDR1 is MRHNA and CDR2 is SNTAGT. This CDR3 spans 16 amino acids. Here the CDR3 reads CASSEWAGGFTGELFF. In DNA form, the CDR3 reads TGTGCCAGCAGTGAATGGGCAGGTGGTTTCACCGGGGAGCTGTTTTTT.

J is TRBJ1-2 and V is TRBV5-1, with D hard to call. V lost 7 bases to trimming and J lost 5 bases, with 18 bases between them. The CDR3 has 14 residues. Germline V gene lookup returns CDR1 SGHRS and CDR2 YFSETQ. Written as DNA, the CDR3 is TGCGCCAGCTCGCCCGGCGAGGCTGGGTATGGCTACACCTTC. Translation: CASSPGEAGYGYTF.

The V and J genes are TRBV20-1 and TRBJ2-5; no definite D call. The germline gives CDR1 DFQATT, CDR2 SNEGSKA (reference sequence). The CDR3 consists of 11 residues. The ends were cut back, 6 bases at V and 5 bases at J, with 10 bases in the middle. CDR3 loop: CSARYAETQYF. In nucleotides, the CDR3 is TGCAGTGCAAGGTACGCCGAGACCCAGTACTTC.

The chain is built from TRBV9 and TRBJ2-1, with D maybe TRBD2 (5 bases). V lost 1 base and J lost 2, with 7 bases in between. Looked up from germline, CDR1 is SGDLS and CDR2 is YYNGEE. The CDR3 runs to 14 residues. The chain's CDR3 is CASSVYGTYNEQFF. The CDR3 DNA follows: TGTGCCAGCAGCGTATACGGGACCTACAATGAGCAGTTCTTC.

The chain uses TRBV25-1 and TRBJ2-1; the match to TRBD1 covers 11 bases. The CDR3 runs to 16 residues. J gave up 8 bases and V 3 bases, and 9 bases lay outside the gene matches. The germline V gene has CDR1 MGHDK and CDR2 SYGVNS. The CDR3 protein is CASSDFGQGARDEQFF. For the CDR3, the DNA is TGTGCCAGCAGTGACTTCGGACAGGGGGCAAGAGATGAGCAGTTCTTC. The whole variable domain, remainder taken from reference TRBV25-1 and TRBJ2-1, is EADIYQTPRYLVIGTGKKITLECSQTMGHDKMYWYQQDPGMELHLIHYSYGVNSTEKGDLSSESTVSRIRTEHFPLTLESARPSHTSQYLCASSDFGQGARDEQFFGPGTRLTVL.

V is TRBV7-2 and J is TRBJ2-1; 10 bases are a match to TRBD1. The CDR3 sequence is 17 residues long. The junction had 7 bases not matched to a gene; V was cut back by 1 base and J by 4 bases. Germline V gene sequence: CDR1 SGHTA, CDR2 FQGNSA. The CDR3 sequence is CASSLETGTGVYNEQFF. DNA for the CDR3: TGTGCCAGCAGCTTAGAAACCGGGACAGGGGTTTACAATGAGCAGTTCTTC.

The V gene is TRBV5-6, the J gene TRBJ2-7; 9 bases line up with TRBD1. Per the germline V gene, CDR1 is SGHDT and CDR2 is YYEEEE. Trimming cost V 3 bases and J 1 base; bases outside gene matches: 5. The CDR3 extends over 15 amino acids. The CDR3 is CASSCWDRESYEQYF. The CDR3 nucleotides are TGTGCCAGCAGCTGTTGGGACAGGGAATCCTACGAGCAGTACTTC.

The rearrangement links TRBV28 to TRBJ2-2, with 8 bases identical to TRBD2. Unmatched junction bases numbered 7, after V lost 6 bases and J lost 1 base. The CDR3 runs 16 residues. Germline V CDR1 and CDR2: MDHEN, SYDVKM. CDR3 coding DNA: TGTGCCAGCAGGACGACGACTAGCGAGAACACCGGGGAGCTGTTTTTT. Protein sequence: CASRTTTSENTGELFF.

The gene calls are TRBV27 and TRBJ2-1, with 9 bases fitting TRBD1. The CDR3 sequence is 21 residues long. Germline values: CDR1 MNHEY, CDR2 SMNVEV (reference sequence). Unmatched junction bases numbered 22, after V lost 7 bases and J lost 0 bases. The CDR3 DNA reads as TGTGCCAGCACTCCAATTGGGACAGGGCCGGACCGGGTGAGCTCCTACAATGAGCAGTTCTTC. The encoded protein is CASTPIGTGPDRVSSYNEQFF.

The chain is built from TRBV6-5 and TRBJ1-2, with TRBD1 matching over 7 bases. Trimming removed 0 bases from V and 11 bases from J; junction bases left unmatched: 6. Germline CDR1 is MNHEY and CDR2 is SVGAGI. The CDR3 sequence is 13 residues long. In DNA, the CDR3 is TGTGCCAGCAGTTACTCAGGTGCCAGGGGGTACACCTTC. Protein sequence: CASSYSGARGYTF.

The chain employs TRBV29-1 and TRBJ2-7; D tentatively fits TRBD1 or TRBD2 (5 bases each). From germline, CDR1 is SQVTM and CDR2 ANQGSEA. V lost 4 bases, J lost 1 base, and 14 bases lay in between. This CDR3 comprises 14 residues. Here the CDR3 reads CSVVVEGKSYEQYF. The CDR3 DNA follows: TGCAGCGTTGTTGTCGAGGGGAAATCCTACGAGCAGTACTTC.

J is TRBJ2-7 and V is TRBV2, with D tentatively TRBD1 (6 bases). The CDR3 contains 15 residues. CDR1 is SNHLY, CDR2 FYNNEI, per germline. Trimming stripped 6 bases from V and 7 bases from J, with 22 bases between. CDR3 sequence (DNA): TGTGCCAGCAGCGGAGGACAGATAGCCCCGGGGGAGCAGTACTTC. Translation gives CASSGGQIAPGEQYF.

J is TRBJ2-3 and V is TRBV14; weak D call: TRBD1 (6 bases). The CDR3 contains 17 residues. The V end lost 3 bases, the J end lost 2 bases, and 18 bases lay between the germline ends. CDR1 SGHDN and CDR2 FVKESK come from the germline V gene. CDR3 nucleotide sequence: TGTGCCAGCAGCCATCGTCCGGGACATCTTCTCACAGATACGCAGTATTTT. Encoded protein: CASSHRPGHLLTDTQYF.

The V gene is TRBV11-2, the J gene TRBJ2-7, with D uncertain. CDR1 is SGHAT, CDR2 FQNNGV, per germline. CDR3 size: 11 residues. V gave up 5 bases and J gave up 3 bases, with 5 bases separating them. The CDR3 protein is CASSEFYEQYF. In nucleotides, the CDR3 is TGTGCCAGCAGCGAGTTCTACGAGCAGTACTTC.

This clone was seen a single time. J is TRBJ2-5 and V is TRBV10-3, with TRBD1 as a possible D gene (6 bases). V was cut by 11 bases and J by 1 base, with 17 bases left in between. The germline CDR1 and CDR2 sequences are ENHRY and SYGVKD. The CDR3 extends over 14 amino acids. CDR3 region: CASRGRQFQETQYF. In DNA form, the CDR3 reads TGTGCCTCCAGGGGTCGACAGTTCCAAGAGACCCAGTACTTC.

V is TRBV18 and J is TRBJ2-4; 9 bases line up with TRBD1. Losses at the gene ends were 3 bases for V and 5 bases for J; bases not matched to a gene: 5. CDR1 KGHSH and CDR2 LQKENI come from the germline V gene. The CDR3 runs to 15 residues. CDR3 region: CASSPSQGAENIQYF. CDR3 coding DNA: TGTGCCAGCTCACCCTCACAGGGGGCAGAAAACATTCAGTACTTC.

This clone was found once. The J gene is TRBJ2-2, the V gene TRBV5-1; TRBD1 matches 8 bases. The CDR3 length is 17 residues. The germline V gene has CDR1 SGHRS and CDR2 YFSETQ. Unmatched junction bases numbered 13, after V lost 6 bases and J lost 3 bases. CDR3: CASTKNAGGWDTGELFF. DNA of the CDR3: TGCGCCAGCACGAAAAACGCAGGGGGCTGGGACACCGGGGAGCTGTTTTTT.

This chain links TRBV27 with TRBJ2-3; D possibly corresponds to TRBD1 (6 bases). Deletions cut 6 bases from V and 1 base from J, with 17 bases between. Germline V gives CDR1 MNHEY, CDR2 SMNVEV (reference sequence). The CDR3 is made up of 16 amino acids. The CDR3 region has the DNA TGTGCCAGCAGCTGGACCTTGACAGGCGGCACAGATACGCAGTATTTT. The encoded protein is CASSWTLTGGTDTQYF.

The CDR3 loop reads CASSLPPGPYNEQFF. DNA of the CDR3: TGTGCCAGCAGCTTGCCCCCAGGTCCCTACAATGAGCAGTTCTTC. The J gene is TRBJ2-1, the V gene TRBV11-2, with no clear D. This CDR3 region has 15 residues. Trimming took 3 bases from V and 2 from J, leaving 11 bases between them. CDR1 is SGHAT and CDR2 is FQNNGV in the germline V gene.